This TCR beta chain was recorded in a study of T cells in Graves' hyperthyroidism and ophthalmopathy. Template material for amplifying TCR beta CDR3 regions consisted of RNA transcripts. During a first-round RT-PCR of the TCR CDR3, the HTBI primer set was used. Each CDR3 protein is one row after TCRdb ran MiXCR on the multiplex PCR reads. The table has about 96,000 distinct CDR3 sequences, 51% seen once. This CDR3 comprises 13 residues. After removal of 6 bases from V and 10 bases from J, the junction contained 11 bases not matched to a gene. Germline assignment: CDR1 SGHTA and CDR2 FQGNSA. This clonotype was picked up many times. Uncontrolled infections, other autoimmune diseases, pregnancy or lactation led to exclusion of patients.

The chain is built from TRBV7-2 and TRBJ1-1, with TRBD1 identical over 7 bases. Sequencing was done on a sample of blood. This clonotype was obtained from a woman between 40 and 50 years old with Graves' hyperthyroidism. CDR3 DNA: TGTGCCAGCAGTCCCTTCCCCGGGACAGTAGCTTTCTTT. Protein product: CASSPFPGTVAFF.